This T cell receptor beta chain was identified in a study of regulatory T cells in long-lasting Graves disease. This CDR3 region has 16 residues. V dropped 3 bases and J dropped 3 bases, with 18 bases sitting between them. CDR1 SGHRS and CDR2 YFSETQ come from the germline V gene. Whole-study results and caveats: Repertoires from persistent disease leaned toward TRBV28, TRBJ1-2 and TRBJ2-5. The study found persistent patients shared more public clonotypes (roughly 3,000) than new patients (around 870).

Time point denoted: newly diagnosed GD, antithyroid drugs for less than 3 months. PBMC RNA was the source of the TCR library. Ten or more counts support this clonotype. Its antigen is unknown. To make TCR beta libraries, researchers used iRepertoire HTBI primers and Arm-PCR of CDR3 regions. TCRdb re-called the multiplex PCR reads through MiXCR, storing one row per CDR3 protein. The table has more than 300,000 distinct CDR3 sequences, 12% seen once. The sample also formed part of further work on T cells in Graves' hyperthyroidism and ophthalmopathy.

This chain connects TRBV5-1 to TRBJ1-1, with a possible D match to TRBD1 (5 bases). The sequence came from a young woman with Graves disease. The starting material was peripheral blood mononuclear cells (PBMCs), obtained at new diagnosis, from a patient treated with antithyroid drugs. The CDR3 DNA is TGCGCCAGCAGCTGGACCTACAGTTCGGGGGACACTGAAGCTTTCTTT. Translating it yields CASSWTYSSGDTEAFF.